These 26 T cell receptor beta chains came from one sample sequenced in a study of T-cell reconstitution after alpha-beta-depleted transplantation in children. This sample's TCRbeta library carried unique molecular identifier barcodes. MiXCR, run by TCRdb on the PCR reads, gives a single entry per CDR3 protein. This sample has approximately 200,000 distinct CDR3 sequences, with about 6% found just once. Material: PBMCs, obtained before TCRalphabeta/CD19-depleted stem cell transplant. The receptor set was obtained from a girl in the first two years of life with combined immunodeficiency, due to receive a stem cell transplant.

This clonotype was recorded at least ten times. The gene calls are TRBV29-1 and TRBJ2-7; D perhaps matches TRBD2 (7 bases). The CDR3 sequence is 14 residues long. Trimming removed 5 bases from V and 6 bases from J, with 20 bases in between. Germline-derived CDR1 and CDR2 are SQVTM and ANQGSEA. CDR3 DNA: TGCAGCGTTAGGAGGGGGGGCGTGGGGTCCGAGCAGTACTTC. Its protein product is CSVRRGGVGSEQYF.

This clonotype has ten or more counts. The rearrangement joins TRBV9 to TRBJ2-7; D call uncertain. The CDR3 loop spans 12 amino acids. V lost 3 bases, J lost 5 bases, and 9 bases lay in between. CDR1 and CDR2 (germline): SGDLS, YYNGEE. The CDR3 DNA is TGTGCCAGCAGCGGAGGCGCCAACGAGCAGTACTTC. As protein: CASSGGANEQYF. Full variable domain (outside the CDR3, taken from reference TRBV9 and TRBJ2-7): DSGVTQTPKHLITATGQRVTLRCSPRSGDLSVYWYQQSLDQGLQFLIQYYNGEERAKGNILERFSAQQFPDLHSELNLSSLELGDSALYFCASSGGANEQYFGPGTRLTVT.

This clonotype was observed at least ten times. The rearrangement links TRBV28 to TRBJ1-1; the D is unclear. The ends were cut back, 6 bases at V and 2 bases at J, with 13 bases in the middle. From germline, CDR1 is MDHEN and CDR2 SYDVKM. The CDR3 runs to 14 residues. CDR3 region: CASSRHGENTEAFF. The CDR3 DNA is TGTGCCAGCAGCCGACACGGAGAAAACACTGAAGCTTTCTTT.

This clonotype was seen repeatedly, ten times or more. The rearrangement joins TRBV28 to TRBJ2-7; TRBD1 or TRBD2 may be the D gene (5 bases each). The germline CDR1 and CDR2 sequences are MDHEN and SYDVKM. The length of the CDR3 is 15 residues. Trimming removed 10 bases at V and 1 base at J, with 20 bases between. The CDR3 DNA is TGTGCCACAACAAACGGGGCAAGCCTTTCCTACGAGCAGTACTTC. The encoded protein is CATTNGASLSYEQYF.

This clonotype was observed many times. The CDR3 reads CASSLARVSNQPQHF. Written as DNA, the CDR3 is TGTGCCAGCAGCTTGGCCAGGGTGAGCAATCAGCCCCAGCATTTT. This sequence joins TRBV5-8 and TRBJ1-5, with D maybe TRBD1 (5 bases). The germline CDR1 and CDR2 sequences are SGHTS and YDEGEE. The CDR3 covers 15 residues. V dropped 0 bases and J dropped 1 base, with 8 bases sitting between them.

This clonotype was detected ten times or more. This rearrangement joins TRBV20-1 to TRBJ2-3, with a possible D match to TRBD2 (5 bases). From germline, CDR1 is DFQATT and CDR2 SNEGSKA (reference sequence). The CDR3 is 13 residues long. V lost 4 bases and J lost 6, with 14 bases in between. As DNA, the CDR3 is TGCAGTGCTACATCTAGGATAGCGGATACGCAGTATTTT. Amino acids: CSATSRIADTQYF.

Ten or more counts support this clonotype. The chain joins TRBV4-2 to TRBJ2-1, with TRBD2 as a possible D gene (5 bases). Trimming removed 0 bases at V and 4 bases at J, with 13 bases between. The germline V gene encodes CDR1 LGHNA and CDR2 YNFKEQ. This CDR3 is built from 16 residues. The CDR3 reads CASSQDREGSYNEQFF. The CDR3 DNA is TGTGCCAGCAGCCAAGATCGGGAAGGGAGTTACAATGAGCAGTTCTTC.

This clonotype has ten or more counts. This sequence joins TRBV20-1 and TRBJ1-3; D gene unclear. The V and J ends lost 8 bases and 0 bases respectively, with 11 bases between them. CDR1 DFQATT and CDR2 SNEGSKA come from the germline V gene (reference sequence). There are 13 residues in the CDR3. CDR3 bases: TGCAGTACATTTTTAAGCTCTGGAAACACCATATATTTT. This sequence encodes CSTFLSSGNTIYF.

This clonotype was observed at least ten times. This rearrangement joins TRBV12-3 or TRBV12-4 to TRBJ2-3; D gene ambiguous. This CDR3 comprises 15 residues. The ends were cut back, 4 bases at V and 4 bases at J, with 15 bases in the middle. The CDR3 sequence: CASSYLPPRADTQYF. For the CDR3, the DNA is TGTGCCAGCAGTTATCTCCCTCCTCGAGCAGATACGCAGTATTTT.

A few counts support this clonotype. The rearrangement links TRBV20-1 to TRBJ2-1, with 15 bases identical to TRBD2. In germline, CDR1 is DFQATT, CDR2 SNEGSKA (reference sequence). Losses at the gene ends were 1 base for V and 0 bases for J; bases not matched to a gene: 13. The CDR3 runs to 21 residues. The CDR3 spells CSARAPTRTSGRASSYNEQFF. The CDR3 DNA follows: TGCAGTGCTAGAGCGCCCACCCGGACTAGCGGGAGGGCCAGCTCCTACAATGAGCAGTTCTTC.

This clonotype showed up many times. The chain carries TRBV4-1 and TRBJ1-1; D is ambiguous. The CDR3 runs 15 residues. Germline V gives CDR1 MGHRA, CDR2 YSYEKL. The germline V and J ends were trimmed by 0 bases and 1 base, with 9 bases remaining between them. The CDR3 spells CASSQDPGSNTEAFF. CDR3 DNA: TGCGCCAGCAGCCAAGATCCCGGATCGAACACTGAAGCTTTCTTT.

This clonotype has at least ten counts. This chain joins TRBV6-4 and TRBJ2-1; 7 positions agree with TRBD2. V trimming: 6 bases; J trimming: 1 base; junction bases outside the gene matches: 6. CDR1 is MRHNA and CDR2 is SNTAGT in the germline V gene. The CDR3 spans 15 residues. CDR3 sequence reads: CASSGLSGSYNEQFF. DNA of the CDR3: TGTGCCAGCAGCGGACTTAGCGGGTCCTACAATGAGCAGTTCTTC.

The sample holds many counts of this clonotype. This chain links TRBV5-1 with TRBJ2-6, with TRBD1 as a possible D gene (6 bases). Trimming took off 4 bases at V and 6 bases at J, with 14 bases between the two ends. In germline, CDR1 is SGHRS, CDR2 YFSETQ. This CDR3 spans 15 amino acids. As DNA, the CDR3 is TGCGCCAGCAGCCTGGAGGCAGGGGAGGCCAACGTCCTGACTTTC. Its protein product is CASSLEAGEANVLTF.

This clonotype was picked up many times. The chain uses TRBV10-3 and TRBJ2-3; no definite D call. CDR1 is ENHRY and CDR2 is SYGVKD in the germline V gene. V was shortened by 0 bases and J by 1 base, with 8 bases between the two germline ends. This CDR3 has 15 residues. CDR3 loop: CAISESFGGTDTQYF. CDR3 bases: TGTGCCATCAGTGAGTCCTTTGGGGGCACAGATACGCAGTATTTT.

This clonotype has ten or more counts. J is TRBJ2-7 and V is TRBV4-1; D tentatively fits TRBD1 or TRBD2 (5 bases each). CDR3 length: 15 residues. The V end lost 0 bases, the J end lost 4 bases, and 13 bases lay between the germline ends. Germline values: CDR1 MGHRA, CDR2 YSYEKL. As DNA, the CDR3 is TGCGCCAGCAGCCAAGAAGGGACGGCAACTTACGAGCAGTACTTC. Protein: CASSQEGTATYEQYF.

The chain recombines TRBV4-3 with TRBJ2-5, with 8 bases matching TRBD2. Germline V gene sequence: CDR1 LGHNA, CDR2 YSLEER. This CDR3 is 15 amino acids long. Losses at the gene ends were 0 bases for V and 4 bases for J; bases not matched to a gene: 4. The CDR3 loop reads CASSQDRAGGETQYF. In nucleotides, the CDR3 is TGCGCCAGCAGCCAAGATCGGGCGGGAGGAGAGACCCAGTACTTC.

This clonotype was picked up many times. This chain uses TRBV7-4 with TRBJ2-2, with TRBD2 identical over 8 bases. CDR1 and CDR2 (germline): SGHVT, SQSDAQ. The CDR3 is 17 amino acids. V was clipped by 4 bases and J by 5 bases; unmatched bases: 12. In DNA form, the CDR3 reads TGTGCCAGCAGCTCTAGCTCGGGACTAGATAGTACCGGGGAGCTGTTTTTT. Translating gives CASSSSSGLDSTGELFF.

This clonotype was counted at least ten times. The chain employs TRBV5-1 and TRBJ2-5; no reliable D call. Trimming took off 0 bases at V and 6 bases at J, with 9 bases between the two ends. This CDR3 is 13 amino acids long. Germline lookup yields CDR1 SGHRS and CDR2 YFSETQ. The CDR3 coding sequence is TGCGCCAGCAGCTTGGAATTACAGAAGACCCAGTACTTC. This gives the protein CASSLELQKTQYF.

The chain recombines TRBV10-2 with TRBJ2-7; the match to TRBD2 covers 9 bases. The CDR3 sequence is 15 residues long. V lost 6 bases and J lost 5; bases outside the gene matches: 11. CDR1 and CDR2 (germline): WSHSY, SAAADI. In DNA form, the CDR3 reads TGCGCCAGCAGCCTAGCGGGGACCCCCAAGGACGAGCAGTACTTC. It yields the protein CASSLAGTPKDEQYF.

This clonotype came up many times. The J gene is TRBJ2-7, the V gene TRBV7-9; a possible D gene is TRBD2 (6 bases). Trimming pared 2 bases from V and 2 bases from J, leaving 13 bases between. This CDR3 has 15 amino acids. Germline V gene sequence: CDR1 SEHNR, CDR2 FQNEAQ (reference sequence). The CDR3 loop is CASSLKVADPYEQYF. CDR3 DNA sequence: TGTGCCAGCAGCTTAAAGGTAGCGGATCCCTACGAGCAGTACTTC. The whole variable domain, remainder taken from reference TRBV7-9 and TRBJ2-7, is DTGVSQNPRHKITKRGQNVTFRCDPISEHNRLYWYRQTLGQGPEFLTYFQNEAQLEKSRLLSDRFSAERPKGSFSTLEIQRTEQGDSAMYLCASSLKVADPYEQYFGPGTRLTVT.

On this clonotype itself: A much larger clonotype is one base distant, so this may be a read error. This rearrangement joins TRBV12-3 or TRBV12-4 to TRBJ1-5, with D unresolved. The CDR3 totals 14 residues. The V end lost 0 bases, the J end lost 2 bases, and 5 bases lay between the germline ends. This chain's CDR3 is CASSLAFGNQPQHF. As DNA, the CDR3 is TGTGCCAGCAGTTTAGCGTTTGGCAATCAGCCCCAGCATTTT.

This clonotype was counted ten times or more. V is TRBV6-2 or TRBV6-3 and J is TRBJ2-1, with D unresolved. The germline V and J ends were trimmed by 2 bases and 15 bases, with 17 bases remaining between them. The CDR3 covers 13 residues. CDR1 and CDR2 from the germline V gene are MNHEY and SVGEGT. In DNA form, the CDR3 reads TGTGCCAGCAGTTACAGTCGGCTTAACCTCGGGTTCTTC. Translating gives CASSYSRLNLGFF.

This clonotype was observed a handful of times. The genes are TRBV4-3 and TRBJ2-7; 9 positions agree with TRBD2. The CDR3 is 16 amino acids. V gave up 0 bases and J gave up 5 bases; unmatched junction bases: 8. CDR1 is LGHNA, CDR2 YSLEER, per germline. Here the CDR3 reads CASSQDSFQREDEQYF. For the CDR3, the DNA is TGCGCCAGCAGCCAAGATTCCTTCCAGCGGGAGGACGAGCAGTACTTC.

This clonotype came up many times. The V call is TRBV24-1, the J call TRBJ2-1; D is undetermined. CDR1 and CDR2 from the germline V gene are KGHDR and SFDVKD. V was pared by 3 bases and J by 0 bases, with 14 bases between. The CDR3 contains 17 residues. The CDR3 sequence is CATSDHDGTSSYNEQFF. In nucleotides, the CDR3 is TGTGCCACCAGTGATCACGACGGAACAAGCTCCTACAATGAGCAGTTCTTC.

This clonotype appeared many times. CDR3 residues: CASSYGPRISGSSYEQYF. The CDR3 DNA reads TGTGCCAGCAGTTATGGTCCGCGGATCAGCGGGAGTAGTTACGAGCAGTACTTC. V usage is TRBV28 and J usage is TRBJ2-7, with 8 bases fitting TRBD2. V lost 4 bases to trimming and J lost 4 bases; unmatched junction nucleotides: 18. The CDR3 covers 18 residues. The germline V gene has CDR1 MDHEN and CDR2 SYDVKM.

The V and J genes are TRBV24-1 and TRBJ2-4, with D possibly matching TRBD1 (6 bases). Looked up from germline, CDR1 is KGHDR and CDR2 is SFDVKD. The germline V and J ends were trimmed by 7 bases and 9 bases, with 33 bases remaining between them. This CDR3 is 19 amino acids long. The CDR3 nucleotides are TGTGCCACCAGCGACAAATCAACACAGGGCCAGGGAAGATGGGGCATTCAGTACTTC. It translates to CATSDKSTQGQGRWGIQYF.